This T cell receptor (beta chain) originates from a study of cytomegalovirus exposure and HLA in healthy donors. The study's findings and limits: A later analysis reported that several of the most significant clusters appeared to be linked to common viral pathogens, among them Epstein-Barr virus. Only CMV serostatus was available as immune exposure information.

Of note for this clone: Its antigen is unknown.

Germline V gene data show CDR1 as SGHDT and CDR2 as YYEEEE. Deletions cut 6 bases from V and 2 bases from J, with 13 bases between. There are 14 residues in the CDR3. Researchers ran the PCR with 60 Vbeta and 13 Jbeta primers. Here immunoSEQ multiplex PCR was the method, and the copy in TCRdb shows in-frame clones only, minus some. In the table there are around 92,000 clones, approximately 84% of which are singletons. What was sequenced was PBMCs. This clonotype was sampled from a girl aged 2-10 years in good health and CMV-seropositive. The chain has TRBV5-6 and TRBJ2-3, with D tentatively TRBD1 (6 bases). The chain's CDR3 is CASIRQAITDTQYF. In nucleotides, the CDR3 is TGTGCCAGCATCCGACAGGCGATCACAGATACGCAGTATTTT. Filled out from reference TRBV5-6 and TRBJ2-3, the complete variable domain reads DAGVTQSPTHLIKTRGQQVTLRCSPKSGHDTVSWYQQALGQGPQFIFQYYEEEERQRGNFPDRFSGHQFPNYSSELNVNALLLGDSALYLCASIRQAITDTQYFGPGTRLTVL.